This T cell receptor beta chain is drawn from a study of shared clonotypes between healthy human individuals. Data came from immunoSEQ multiplex PCR; TCRdb stores just in-frame clones and leaves some out. The table shows roughly 650,000 clones, with approximately 96% occurring only once. Only CD45RO-negative cells positively selected for CCR7 counted as naive CD8 cells, so terminally differentiated effector memory CD45RA+ cells were excluded. The CDR3 consists of 16 residues. CDR1 and CDR2 from the germline V gene are SGHVS and FQNEAQ. The J segment lost 2 bases and the V segment lost 6 bases, leaving 7 bases of the junction unmatched.

Sequencing was done on a sample of naive CD8+ T cells sorted from blood. The chain couples TRBV7-8 to TRBJ2-7; 13 positions match TRBD2. The receptor was isolated from a woman between 25 and 40 years old in good health. The CDR3 DNA reads TGTGCCAGCAGTCCCGGACTAGCGGGAGCGACCTACGAGCAGTACTTC. This encodes CASSPGLAGATYEQYF.